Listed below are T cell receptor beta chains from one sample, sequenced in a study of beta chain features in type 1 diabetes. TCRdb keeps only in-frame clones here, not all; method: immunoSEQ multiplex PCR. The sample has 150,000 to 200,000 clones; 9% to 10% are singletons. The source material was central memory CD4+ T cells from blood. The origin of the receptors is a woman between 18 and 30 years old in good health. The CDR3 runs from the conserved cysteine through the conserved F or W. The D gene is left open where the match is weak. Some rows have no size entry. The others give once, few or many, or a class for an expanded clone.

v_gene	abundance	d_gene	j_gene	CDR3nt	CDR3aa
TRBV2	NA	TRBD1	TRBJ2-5	TGTGCCAGCACAGGGACAGGGAGTCAGTACTTC	CASTGTGSQYF
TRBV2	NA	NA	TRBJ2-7	TGTGCCAGCAACGGGTTCGACGAGCAGTACTTC	CASNGFDEQYF
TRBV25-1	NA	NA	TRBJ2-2	TGTGCCAGCAGTGGCCTTGGGAGCCTCCAACTATACACCGGGGAGCTGTTTTTT	CASSGLGSLQLYTGELFF
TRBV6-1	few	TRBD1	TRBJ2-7	TGTGCCAGCAGTGGCCGGGACAGATTCTACGAGCAGTACTTC	CASSGRDRFYEQYF
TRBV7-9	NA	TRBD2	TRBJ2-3	TGTGCCAGCAGCCGACCGGGACTAGGCACAGATACGCAGTATTTT	CASSRPGLGTDTQYF
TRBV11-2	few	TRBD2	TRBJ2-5	TGTGCCAGCGGATGGACTAGCGGGGACGTGACCCAGTACTTC	CASGWTSGDVTQYF
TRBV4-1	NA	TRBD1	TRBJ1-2	TGCGCCAGCAGCCAAGCAGGGGGAGTCTATGGCTACACCTTC	CASSQAGGVYGYTF
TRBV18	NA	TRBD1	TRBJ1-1	TGTGCCAGCTCACTGACAGGGGCCACTGAAGCTTTCTTT	CASSLTGATEAFF
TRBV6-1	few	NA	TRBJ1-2	TGTGCCAGCAGTGACCAGGACGGACTCTATGGCTACACCTTC	CASSDQDGLYGYTF
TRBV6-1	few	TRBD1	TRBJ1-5	TGTGCCAGCATTGCCCGGACAGGGGGACATCAGCCCCAGCATTTT	CASIARTGGHQPQHF
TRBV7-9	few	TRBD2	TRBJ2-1	TGTGCCAGCAGCTCAGGACTAGCGGGGATTAGCTCCTACAATGAGCAGTTCTTC	CASSSGLAGISSYNEQFF
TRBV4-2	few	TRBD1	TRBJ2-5	TGTGCCAGCAGCCAAACAACAGGGGGCGGGGAGACCCAGTACTTC	CASSQTTGGGETQYF
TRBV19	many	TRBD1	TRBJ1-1	TGTGCCAGTAGTATACTCGGGACAGGGCTCGCGCAGGAAGCTTTCTTT	CASSILGTGLAQEAFF
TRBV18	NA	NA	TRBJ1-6	TGTGCCAGCTCCCCCATGGGGGACATAAATTCACCCCTCCACTTT	CASSPMGDINSPLHF
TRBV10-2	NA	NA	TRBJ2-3	TGCGCCAGCAGTGAAACGACTAGCACAGATACGCAGTATTTT	CASSETTSTDTQYF
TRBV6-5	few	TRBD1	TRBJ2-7	TGTGCCAGCTTAACTCCCGGGACAGGGTCCTACGAGCAGTACTTC	CASLTPGTGSYEQYF
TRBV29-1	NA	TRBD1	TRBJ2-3	TGCAGCGTTTACCCAGACAGGGGCACAGATACGCAGTATTTT	CSVYPDRGTDTQYF
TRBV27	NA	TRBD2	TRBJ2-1	TGTGCCAGCGGCGTTATAGCGGGAGGGAGACATGAGCAGTTCTTC	CASGVIAGGRHEQFF
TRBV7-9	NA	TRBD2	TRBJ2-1	TGTGCCAGCAGCTTAACTAGCGGGACGCAAAATGAGCAGTTCTTC	CASSLTSGTQNEQFF
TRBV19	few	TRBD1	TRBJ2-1	TGTGCCAGTAGTCGACAGGGGATAGGGGACAATGAGCAGTTCTTC	CASSRQGIGDNEQFF
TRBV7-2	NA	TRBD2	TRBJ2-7	TGTGCCAGTACCACAGGGCTAGCGGGGTCCTACGAGCAGTACTTC	CASTTGLAGSYEQYF
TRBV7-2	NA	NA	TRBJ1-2	TGTGCCAGCAGCTTCGACGGACTCTATGGCTACACCTTC	CASSFDGLYGYTF
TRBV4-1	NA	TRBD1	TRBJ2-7	TGCGCCAGCAGCCAAGGGTTAGGACAGGTAGATTACGAGCAGTACTTC	CASSQGLGQVDYEQYF
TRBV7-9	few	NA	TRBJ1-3	TGTGCCAGCAGCCGAGCGGGGGGCTCTGGAAACACCATATATTTT	CASSRAGGSGNTIYF
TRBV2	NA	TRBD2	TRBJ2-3	TGTGCCAGCAGTGGTGGACTAGCGGGCACAGATACGCAGTATTTT	CASSGGLAGTDTQYF
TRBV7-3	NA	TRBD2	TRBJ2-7	TGTGCCAGCAGCTTAGCCGGGGGGAATTTGTACGAGCAGTACTTC	CASSLAGGNLYEQYF
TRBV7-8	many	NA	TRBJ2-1	TGTGCCAGCAGCTTAGCTTTGGACCACAGGGTCAATGAGCAGTTCTTC	CASSLALDHRVNEQFF
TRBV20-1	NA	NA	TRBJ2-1	TGCAGTGCTAGAGGGCATGAGCAGTTCTTC	CSARGHEQFF
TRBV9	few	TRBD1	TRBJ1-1	TGTGCCAGCAGCCCCCAGGGGGTGGTGAACACTGAAGCTTTCTTT	CASSPQGVVNTEAFF
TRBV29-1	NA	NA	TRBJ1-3	TGCAGCGTTGAAGAAGGAGGTCCTGGAAACACCATATATTTT	CSVEEGGPGNTIYF
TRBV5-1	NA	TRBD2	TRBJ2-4	TGCGCCAGCAGCTGGACCGGGACTAGACAAAACATTCAGTACTTC	CASSWTGTRQNIQYF
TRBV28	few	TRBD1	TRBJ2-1	TGTGCCAGCAGTTTGGGACAGGGAAGAGGTGAGCAGTTCTTC	CASSLGQGRGEQFF
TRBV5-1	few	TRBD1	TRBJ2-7	TGCGCCAGCAGCTTCGCCGGGACAGCGTACGAGCAGTACTTC	CASSFAGTAYEQYF
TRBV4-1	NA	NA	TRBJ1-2	TGCGCCAGCAGCCAAGGAGACATGGGACTATCCTTCTATGGCTACACCTTC	CASSQGDMGLSFYGYTF
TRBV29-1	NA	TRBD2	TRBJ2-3	TGCAGCCTTCGACTAGCGGGAGGGGGCACAGATACGCAGTATTTT	CSLRLAGGGTDTQYF
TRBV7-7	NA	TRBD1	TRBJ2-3	TGTGCTAGCAGCTCTGGACAGGGATCGGGCACAGATACGCAGTATTTT	CASSSGQGSGTDTQYF
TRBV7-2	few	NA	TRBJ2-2	TGTGCCAGCACAGGACTAACCACCGGGGAGCTGTTTTTT	CASTGLTTGELFF
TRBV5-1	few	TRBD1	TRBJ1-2	TGCGCCAGCAGCCTAGCGACAGGGGGCGACTATGGCTACACCTTC	CASSLATGGDYGYTF
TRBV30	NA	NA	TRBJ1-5	TGTGCCTGGAGGGGGAGGGGGGACCGGAGTAGTCAGCCCCAGCATTTT	CAWRGRGDRSSQPQHF
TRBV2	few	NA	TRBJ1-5	TGTGCCAGCAGGGAGCGGGGAGGCAATCAGCCCCAGCATTTT	CASRERGGNQPQHF
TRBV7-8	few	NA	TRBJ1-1	TGTGCCAGCAGCTTAGTTCGGGGATTGGGTGAAGCTTTCTTT	CASSLVRGLGEAFF
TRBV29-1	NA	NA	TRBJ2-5	TGCAGCGAGAGCTCGGGGGAGACCCAGTACTTC	CSESSGETQYF
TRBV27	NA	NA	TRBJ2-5	TGTGCCAGCAGTTTAGCAAGCGGGTGGAAAGAGACCCAGTACTTC	CASSLASGWKETQYF
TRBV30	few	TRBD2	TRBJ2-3	TGTGCCTGGAGTGCCCCGGGACTAGGCGTACACCTAGGGGGTACGCAGTATTTT	CAWSAPGLGVHLGGTQYF
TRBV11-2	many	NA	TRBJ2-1	TGTGCCAGCAGCTTAGAGCGACTCCATGAGCAGTTCTTC	CASSLERLHEQFF
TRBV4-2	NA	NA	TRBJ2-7	TGTGCCAGCAGCCAAGAGGGGAGTTCCGAGCAGTACTTC	CASSQEGSSEQYF
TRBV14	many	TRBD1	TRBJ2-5	TGTGCCAGCAGTCCGTCAGGGGGCGCGAAGACCCAGTACTTC	CASSPSGGAKTQYF
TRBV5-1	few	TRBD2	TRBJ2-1	TGCGCCAGCAGCATCGGGACTAGCGGACAGAATGAGCAGTTCTTC	CASSIGTSGQNEQFF
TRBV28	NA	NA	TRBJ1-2	TGTGCCAGCAGTCTTCAGAATGGCTACACCTTC	CASSLQNGYTF
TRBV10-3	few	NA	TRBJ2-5	TGTGCCATCAATGGGGCGTACCAAGAGACCCAGTACTTC	CAINGAYQETQYF
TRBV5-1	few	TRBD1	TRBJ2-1	TGCGCCAGCAGCCCCCCTGGGACAGGGGGTAATGAGCAGTTCTTC	CASSPPGTGGNEQFF
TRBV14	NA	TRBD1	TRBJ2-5	TGTGCCAGCAGCCATATTCAGGGACAGGGGCAAGAGACCCAGTACTTC	CASSHIQGQGQETQYF